This T cell receptor (beta chain) stems from a study of CD8+ T cells in alopecia areata (dated by TCRdb to the late 2010s). About the study as a whole: Treated patients were enrolled in an open-label pilot trial of oral tofacitinib, 5 to 10 mg twice daily, for moderate-to-severe alopecia areata. Human TCRbeta sequencing covered scalp tissue and sorted CD4+ and CD8+ peripheral blood T cells from patchy and totalis/universalis alopecia areata patients and healthy controls. To study T cell clonal expansion in alopecia areata, the researchers applied high-throughput TCRbeta sequencing to both the C3H/HeJ mouse model and human patients. Disease severity in treated patients was measured with the SALT score, which quantifies the percentage of affected scalp surface area. Patients on tofacitinib were biopsied at baseline and after 4 and 24 weeks of treatment, and several of the patients also had a later scalp biopsy. TCRbeta CDR3 regions were amplified by immunoSEQ multiplex PCR with 35 Vbeta forward and 13 Jbeta reverse primers. Tofacitinib was given for 6 to 18 months, followed by 6 months of follow-up off drug to assess delayed response and recurrence. Scalp clonality was compared among normal scalp (n=4), patchy alopecia areata scalp (n=8), and alopecia totalis/universalis scalp (n=8). The RNA source kit depended on sample type: the PAXgene miRNA kit for fixed scalp, the miRNeasy kit for PBMCs, and the RNeasy kit for mouse skin.

Results the study describes overall, beyond this receptor: Tofacitinib significantly lowered scalp clonality and the number of expanded CD8+ clones among the top 100 scalp clones. Because the treated cohort was small and had just a single nonresponder, larger studies are needed to establish links between baseline CD8+ expansion and response. Unlike mouse skin, where gammadelta T cells dominate, normal human skin contains resident alphabeta T cells that get sequenced too, which complicates analysis of the scalp TCR repertoire. Compared with normal scalp, lesional scalp, particularly in alopecia totalis/universalis, had higher clonality and more expanded CD8+ clones, which suggests antigenic drive. During tofacitinib treatment, many expanded lesional clones remained in scalp and blood, and this persistence may partly explain relapse after treatment is stopped. TCR sequences shared between patients were less clear than in mice, possibly partly because of HLA diversity in the patient population.

The time point label on this specimen signifies: about 25 weeks on oral tofacitinib. Taken with the paper, the label for treatment or condition translates to: oral pan-JAK inhibitor, 5-10 mg twice daily. From alopecia areata patients, peripheral blood was collected along with lesional scalp punch biopsies. After PBMCs were isolated by density centrifugation and stained for CD3, CD4 and CD8, a FACSAria was used to sort CD4+ and CD8+ T cells. Library prep was done by the immunoSEQ multiplex PCR assay. RNA was extracted from all samples and reverse transcribed into cDNA as template for TCR sequencing. First-strand cDNA was synthesized with SuperScript III using a 2:1 mix of oligo-dT and random hexamers. A synthetic immune receptor repertoire was used to measure amplification bias, and any remaining bias was corrected computationally. Concerning the study's data processing: After raw reads were preprocessed to remove errors, the CDR3 was defined following IMGT conventions as running from the conserved cysteine to phenylalanine. Clonality was calculated as 1 minus Shannon entropy normalized by log2 of the number of productive unique TCRs. Whether scalp clones were CD4 or CD8 was inferred by matching scalp TCRbeta sequences against CD4 and CD8 repertoires sorted from blood. TCRdb retrieved this table from immuneACCESS and kept in-frame rearrangements only. Not all clones are present; in checked studies, unresolved V genes account for under half, and no reason is known for the remainder. That table gives V, J and clone size, and the DNA gave D and trimming. The sample yields 100,000 to 120,000 clones; roughly three fifths were counted once. 3% to 4% of the sample lies in the top ten.

Comment on this clone: The antigen it recognizes is unknown. No much larger clonotype is one base removed from it; base qualities were not supplied.

Its CDR3 holds 12 amino acids, cysteine through phenylalanine. Only the CDR3 region is kept as DNA, spanning 36 bases read in frame from base 1. Taken from the germline V gene, the CDR1 and CDR2 loops are ENHRY and SYGVKD. The V end gives up 6 bases and the J end 7 bases, leaving 3 bases in the junction not matched to a gene. This sequence originates from a human donor with alopecia areata. The sequences come from CD4+ T cells sorted from blood, collected at week 24, from a patient treated with tofacitinib. The rearranged segments are TRBV10-3 and TRBJ1-2; 9 of the junction bases match TRBD1. CDR3 protein: CAISRDRAGYTF. The base sequence is TGTGCCATCAGCCGGGACAGGGCTGGCTACACCTTC.